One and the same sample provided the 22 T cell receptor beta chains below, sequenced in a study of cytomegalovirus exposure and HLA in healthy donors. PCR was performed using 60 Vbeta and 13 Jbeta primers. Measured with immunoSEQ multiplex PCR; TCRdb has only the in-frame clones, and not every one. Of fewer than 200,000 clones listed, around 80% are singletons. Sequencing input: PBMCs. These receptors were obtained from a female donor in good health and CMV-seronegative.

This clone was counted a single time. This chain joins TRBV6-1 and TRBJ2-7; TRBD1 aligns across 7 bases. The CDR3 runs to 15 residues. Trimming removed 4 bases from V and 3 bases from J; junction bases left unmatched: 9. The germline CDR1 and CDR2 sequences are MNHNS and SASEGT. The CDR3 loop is CASSGGPGQHYEQYF. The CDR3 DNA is TGTGCCAGCAGTGGGGGTCCGGGACAGCACTACGAGCAGTACTTC.

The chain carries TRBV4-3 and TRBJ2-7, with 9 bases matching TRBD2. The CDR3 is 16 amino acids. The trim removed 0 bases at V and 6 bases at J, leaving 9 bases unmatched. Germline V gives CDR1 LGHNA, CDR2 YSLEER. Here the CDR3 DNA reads TGCGCCAGCAGCCAAGAGAGGGCGGGAGGGCAGGGCGAGCAGTACTTC. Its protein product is CASSQERAGGQGEQYF.

For the CDR3, the DNA is TGCGCCACCTCCCGAACGGGACACCAGAGGGATGAGCAGTACTTC. Its protein product is CATSRTGHQRDEQYF. This chain links TRBV4-3 with TRBJ2-7; D may be TRBD1 (6 bases). The germline CDR1 and CDR2 sequences are LGHNA and YSLEER. V was trimmed by 10 bases and J by 7 bases, leaving 26 bases between them. The CDR3 length is 15 residues.

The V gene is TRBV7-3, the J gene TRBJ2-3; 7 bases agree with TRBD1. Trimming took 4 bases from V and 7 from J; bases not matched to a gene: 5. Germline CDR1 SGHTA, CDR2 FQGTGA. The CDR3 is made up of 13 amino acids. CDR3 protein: CASSYGTAYTQYF. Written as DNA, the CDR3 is TGTGCCAGCAGCTACGGGACAGCTTATACGCAGTATTTT.

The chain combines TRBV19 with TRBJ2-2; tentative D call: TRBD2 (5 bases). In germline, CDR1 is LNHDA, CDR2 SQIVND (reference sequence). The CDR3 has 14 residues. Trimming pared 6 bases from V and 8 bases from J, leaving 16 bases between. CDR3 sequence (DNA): TGTGCCAGTAGGGTAACAGCGGCCCGGGGGGAGCTGTTTTTT. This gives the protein CASRVTAARGELFF.

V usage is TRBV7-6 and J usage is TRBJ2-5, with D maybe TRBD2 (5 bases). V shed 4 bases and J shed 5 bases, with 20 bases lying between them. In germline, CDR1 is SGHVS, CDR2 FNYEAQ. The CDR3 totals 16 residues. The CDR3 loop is CASSSLNGLPRETQYF. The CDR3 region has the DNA TGTGCCAGCAGCTCCCTTAATGGACTCCCCCGGGAGACCCAGTACTTC.

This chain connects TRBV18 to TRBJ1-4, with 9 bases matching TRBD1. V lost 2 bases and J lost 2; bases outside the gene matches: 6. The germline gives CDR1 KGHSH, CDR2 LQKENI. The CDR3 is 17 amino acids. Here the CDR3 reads CASSPIGQGWTNEKLFF. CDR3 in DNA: TGTGCCAGCTCACCAATCGGACAGGGGTGGACTAATGAAAAACTGTTTTTT.

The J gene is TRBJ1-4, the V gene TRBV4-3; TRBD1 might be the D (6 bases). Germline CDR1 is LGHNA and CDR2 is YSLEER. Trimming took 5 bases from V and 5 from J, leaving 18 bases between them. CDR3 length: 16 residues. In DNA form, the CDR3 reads TGCGCCAGCAGCGGACGACAGGAAAGAAGGAATGAAAAACTGTTTTTT. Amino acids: CASSGRQERRNEKLFF.

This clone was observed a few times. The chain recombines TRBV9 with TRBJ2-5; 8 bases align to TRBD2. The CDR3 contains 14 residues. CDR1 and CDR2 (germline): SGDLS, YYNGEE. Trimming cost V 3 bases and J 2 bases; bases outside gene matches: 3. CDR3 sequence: CASSGGLGQETQYF. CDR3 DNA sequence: TGTGCCAGCAGCGGGGGACTAGGACAAGAGACCCAGTACTTC.

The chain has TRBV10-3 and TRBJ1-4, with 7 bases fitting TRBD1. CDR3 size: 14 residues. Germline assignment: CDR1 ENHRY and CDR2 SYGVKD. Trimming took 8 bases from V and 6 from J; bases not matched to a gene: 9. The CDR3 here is CAIASDRADEKLFF. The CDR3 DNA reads TGTGCCATCGCCTCTGACAGGGCAGATGAAAAACTGTTTTTT.

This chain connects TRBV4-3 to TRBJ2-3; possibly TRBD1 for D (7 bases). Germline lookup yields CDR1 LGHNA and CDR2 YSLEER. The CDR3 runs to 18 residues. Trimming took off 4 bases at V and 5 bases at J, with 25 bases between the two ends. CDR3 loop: CASSPRLVDGGGLDTQYF. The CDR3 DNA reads TGCGCCAGCAGCCCCAGACTAGTTGATGGAGGGGGCCTAGATACGCAGTATTTT.

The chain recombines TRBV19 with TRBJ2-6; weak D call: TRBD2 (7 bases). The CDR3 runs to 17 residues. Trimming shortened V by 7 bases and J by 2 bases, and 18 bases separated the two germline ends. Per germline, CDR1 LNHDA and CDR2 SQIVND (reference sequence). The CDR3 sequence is CASKGGQENPGANVLTF. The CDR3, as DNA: TGTGCCAGTAAGGGGGGGCAGGAGAACCCTGGGGCCAACGTCCTGACTTTC.

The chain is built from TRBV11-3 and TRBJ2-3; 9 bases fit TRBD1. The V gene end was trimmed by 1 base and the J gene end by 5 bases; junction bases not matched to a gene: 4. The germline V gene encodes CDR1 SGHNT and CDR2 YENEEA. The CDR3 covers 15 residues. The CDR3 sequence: CASSLGDRAGDTQYF. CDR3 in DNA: TGTGCCAGCAGCTTAGGGGACAGGGCGGGAGATACGCAGTATTTT. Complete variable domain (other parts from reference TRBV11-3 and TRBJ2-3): EAGVVQSPRYKIIEKKQPVAFWCNPISGHNTLYWYLQNLGQGPELLIRYENEEAVDDSQLPKDRFSAERLKGVDSTLKIQPAELGDSAVYLCASSLGDRAGDTQYFGPGTRLTVL.

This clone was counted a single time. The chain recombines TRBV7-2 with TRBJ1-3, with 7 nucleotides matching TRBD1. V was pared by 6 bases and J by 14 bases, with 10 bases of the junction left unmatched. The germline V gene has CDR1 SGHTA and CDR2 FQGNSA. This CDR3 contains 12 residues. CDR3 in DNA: TGTGCCAGCAGTCTTCCGGGACAGCCATTATATTTT. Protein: CASSLPGQPLYF.

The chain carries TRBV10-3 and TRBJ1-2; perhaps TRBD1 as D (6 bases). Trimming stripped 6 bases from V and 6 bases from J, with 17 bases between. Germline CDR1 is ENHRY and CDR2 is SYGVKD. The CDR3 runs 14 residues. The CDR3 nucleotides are TGTGCCATCAGGGGGGCGGGGGCGAGGGATGGCTACACCTTC. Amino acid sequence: CAIRGAGARDGYTF.

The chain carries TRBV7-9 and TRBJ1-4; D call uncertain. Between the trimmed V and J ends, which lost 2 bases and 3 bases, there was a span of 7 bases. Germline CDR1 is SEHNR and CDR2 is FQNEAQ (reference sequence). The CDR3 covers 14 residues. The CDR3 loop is CASSLRSANEKLFF. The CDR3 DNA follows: TGTGCCAGCAGCTTACGGTCTGCTAATGAAAAACTGTTTTTT. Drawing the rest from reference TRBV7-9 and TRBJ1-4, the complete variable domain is DTGVSQNPRHKITKRGQNVTFRCDPISEHNRLYWYRQTLGQGPEFLTYFQNEAQLEKSRLLSDRFSAERPKGSFSTLEIQRTEQGDSAMYLCASSLRSANEKLFFGSGTQLSVL.

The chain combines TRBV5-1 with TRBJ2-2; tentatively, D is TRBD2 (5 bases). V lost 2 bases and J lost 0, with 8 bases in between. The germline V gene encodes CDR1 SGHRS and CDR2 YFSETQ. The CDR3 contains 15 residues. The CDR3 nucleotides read TGCGCCAGCAGCTTTGGGCGGGCGAACACCGGGGAGCTGTTTTTT. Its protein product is CASSFGRANTGELFF. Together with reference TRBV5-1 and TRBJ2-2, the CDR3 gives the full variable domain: KAGVTQTPRYLIKTRGQQVTLSCSPISGHRSVSWYQQTPGQGLQFLFEYFSETQRNKGNFPGRFSGRQFSNSRSEMNVSTLELGDSALYLCASSFGRANTGELFFGEGSRLTVL.

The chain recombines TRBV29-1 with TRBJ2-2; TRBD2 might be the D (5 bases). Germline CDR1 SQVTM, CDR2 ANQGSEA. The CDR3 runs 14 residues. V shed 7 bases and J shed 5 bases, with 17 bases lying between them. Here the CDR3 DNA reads TGCAGCGCTGACCGAGGGCCTGGGACCGGGGAGCTGTTTTTT. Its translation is CSADRGPGTGELFF.

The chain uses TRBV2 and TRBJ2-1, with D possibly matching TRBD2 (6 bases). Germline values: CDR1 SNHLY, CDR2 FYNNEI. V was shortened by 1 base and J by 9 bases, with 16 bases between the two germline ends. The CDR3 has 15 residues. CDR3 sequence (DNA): TGTGCCAGCAGTGAAGGGGCGGGCGGGAAAGGTGAGCAGTTCTTC. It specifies CASSEGAGGKGEQFF.

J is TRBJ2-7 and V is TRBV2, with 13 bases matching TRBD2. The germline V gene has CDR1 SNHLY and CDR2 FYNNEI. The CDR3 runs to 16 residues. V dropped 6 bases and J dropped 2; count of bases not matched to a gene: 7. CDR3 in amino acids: CASRGTSGNPPYEQYF. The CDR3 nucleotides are TGTGCCAGCAGGGGGACTAGCGGGAATCCCCCCTACGAGCAGTACTTC.

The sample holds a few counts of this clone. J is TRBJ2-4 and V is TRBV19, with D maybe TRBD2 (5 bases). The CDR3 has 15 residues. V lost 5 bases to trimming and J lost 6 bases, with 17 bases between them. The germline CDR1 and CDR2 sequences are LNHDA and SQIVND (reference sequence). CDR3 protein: CASSLPMVARNIQYF. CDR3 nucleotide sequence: TGTGCCAGTAGTCTCCCGATGGTAGCGAGAAACATTCAGTACTTC. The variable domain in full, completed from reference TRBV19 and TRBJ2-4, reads DGGITQSPKYLFRKEGQNVTLSCEQNLNHDAMYWYRQDPGQGLRLIYYSQIVNDFQKGDIAEGYSVSREKKESFPLTVTSAQKNPTAFYLCASSLPMVARNIQYFGAGTRLSVL.

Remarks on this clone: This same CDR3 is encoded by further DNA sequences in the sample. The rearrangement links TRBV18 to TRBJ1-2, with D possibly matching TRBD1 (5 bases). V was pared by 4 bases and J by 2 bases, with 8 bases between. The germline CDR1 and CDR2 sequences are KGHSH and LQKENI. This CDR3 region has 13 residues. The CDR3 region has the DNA TGTGCCAGCTCACTGACAGCAAACTATGGCTACACCTTC. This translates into CASSLTANYGYTF.